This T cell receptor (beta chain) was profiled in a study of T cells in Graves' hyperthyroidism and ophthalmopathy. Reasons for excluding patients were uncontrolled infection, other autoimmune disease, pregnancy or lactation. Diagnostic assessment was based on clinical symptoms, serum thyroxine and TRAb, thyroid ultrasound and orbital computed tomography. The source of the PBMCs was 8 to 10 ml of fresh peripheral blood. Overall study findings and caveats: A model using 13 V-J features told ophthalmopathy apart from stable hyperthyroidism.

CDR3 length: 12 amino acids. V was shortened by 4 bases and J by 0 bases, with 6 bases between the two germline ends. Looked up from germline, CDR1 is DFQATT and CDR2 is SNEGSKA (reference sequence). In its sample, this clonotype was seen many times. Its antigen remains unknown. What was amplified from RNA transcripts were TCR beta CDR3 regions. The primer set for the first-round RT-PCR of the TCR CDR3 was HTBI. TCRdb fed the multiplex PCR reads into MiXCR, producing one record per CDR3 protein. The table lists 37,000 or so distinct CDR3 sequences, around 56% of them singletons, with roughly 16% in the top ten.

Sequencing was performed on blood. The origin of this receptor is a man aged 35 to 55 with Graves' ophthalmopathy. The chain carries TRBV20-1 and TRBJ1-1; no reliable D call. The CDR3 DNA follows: TGCAGTGCTATTCGGGTGAACACTGAAGCTTTCTTT. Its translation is CSAIRVNTEAFF.